A selection of T cell receptor beta chains follows, all from one sample in a study of OX40 agonist ivuxolimab in advanced cancers. Some clones are missing from TCRdb's copy, which holds only in-frame ones; the method was immunoSEQ multiplex PCR. The repertoire holds some 130,000 clones, with 85% to 90% as singletons. This material consisted of CD4+ or CD8+ T cells sorted from blood, taken in a trial of the OX40 agonist ivuxolimab. The receptors derive from an adult with an advanced solid tumor such as melanoma, head and neck, liver or kidney cancer. The CDR3 runs from the conserved cysteine through the conserved F or W. The D gene is left open where the match is weak. Only part of the rows carry a size: once, few, many, or a class if the clone is expanded.

d_call: TRBD1
j_call: TRBJ1-3
v_call: TRBV7-6
clone_size: once
cdr3_nt: TGTGCCAGCAGCTTACAGGGACAGGGCTCTGGAAACACCATATATTTT
cdr3_aa: CASSLQGQGSGNTIYF

d_call: .
j_call: TRBJ2-3
v_call: TRBV7-2
clone_size: .
cdr3_nt: TGTGCCAGCAGTACAGCCTTCGGGATCACAGATACGCAGTATTTT
cdr3_aa: CASSTAFGITDTQYF

d_call: TRBD1
j_call: TRBJ1-3
v_call: TRBV2
clone_size: .
cdr3_nt: TGTGCCAGCAGTAGGACAGGGATGAGTGGAAACACCATATATTTT
cdr3_aa: CASSRTGMSGNTIYF

d_call: TRBD2
j_call: TRBJ2-3
v_call: TRBV4-3
clone_size: .
cdr3_nt: TGCGCCAGCGCACTAGCGGGGGGTTTTGGTACGCAGTATTTT
cdr3_aa: CASALAGGFGTQYF

d_call: TRBD1
j_call: TRBJ2-6
v_call: TRBV11-2
clone_size: .
cdr3_nt: TGTGCCAGCGGAAGACTAACAGGGGGCTCAGGGGCCAACGTCCTGACTTTC
cdr3_aa: CASGRLTGGSGANVLTF

d_call: .
j_call: TRBJ2-2
v_call: TRBV18
clone_size: .
cdr3_nt: TGTGCCAGCCACACTCAGGGAAACACCGGGGAGCTGTTTTTT
cdr3_aa: CASHTQGNTGELFF

d_call: .
j_call: TRBJ2-1
v_call: TRBV29-1
clone_size: .
cdr3_nt: TGCAGCGTTGACGGGGGCGGGTCCTACAATGAGCAGTTCTTC
cdr3_aa: CSVDGGGSYNEQFF

d_call: TRBD1
j_call: TRBJ2-2
v_call: TRBV27
clone_size: once
cdr3_nt: TGTGCCAGCAGTTACGAGACAGGGAAGAGATGGGAGCTGTTTTTT
cdr3_aa: CASSYETGKRWELFF

d_call: .
j_call: TRBJ2-5
v_call: TRBV7-3
clone_size: .
cdr3_nt: TGTGCCAGCAGCTCCCCGCCGAAAGAGACCCAGTACTTC
cdr3_aa: CASSSPPKETQYF

d_call: .
j_call: TRBJ1-6
v_call: TRBV28
clone_size: few
cdr3_nt: TGTGCCAGCAGTTTGCGGACGTCACCCCTCCACTTT
cdr3_aa: CASSLRTSPLHF

d_call: .
j_call: TRBJ1-5
v_call: TRBV19
clone_size: .
cdr3_nt: TGTGCCAGTACCCCATCCCCGGTTCAGCCCCAGCATTTT
cdr3_aa: CASTPSPVQPQHF

d_call: .
j_call: TRBJ2-3
v_call: TRBV29-1
clone_size: .
cdr3_nt: TGCAGCGTTGAATTACAGAGCACAGATACGCAGTATTTT
cdr3_aa: CSVELQSTDTQYF

d_call: TRBD1
j_call: TRBJ1-6
v_call: TRBV7-3
clone_size: .
cdr3_nt: TGTGCCAGCAGCTTAATAGGGCCGGGACAGGGAGGTTCACCCCTCCACTTT
cdr3_aa: CASSLIGPGQGGSPLHF

d_call: .
j_call: TRBJ1-1
v_call: TRBV6-4
clone_size: .
cdr3_nt: TGTGCCAGCAGTGACCAAAGGGGGGAGGAAGCTTTCTTT
cdr3_aa: CASSDQRGEEAFF

d_call: .
j_call: TRBJ2-1
v_call: TRBV19
clone_size: .
cdr3_nt: TGTGCCAGTAGCCCCAGGGGCAGAAATGAGCAGTTCTTC
cdr3_aa: CASSPRGRNEQFF

d_call: TRBD1
j_call: TRBJ1-3
v_call: TRBV28
clone_size: .
cdr3_nt: TGTGCCAGCAGTTTGGGAACCACAGGGGGCGAGTGGAACACCATATATTTT
cdr3_aa: CASSLGTTGGEWNTIYF

d_call: .
j_call: TRBJ1-2
v_call: TRBV7-9
clone_size: .
cdr3_nt: TGTGCCAGCAGCTTATTGTATGGCTACACCTTC
cdr3_aa: CASSLLYGYTF

d_call: .
j_call: TRBJ1-5
v_call: TRBV7-9
clone_size: few
cdr3_nt: TGTGCCAGCAGCTCAGGGGTCAACAATCAGCCCCAGCATTTT
cdr3_aa: CASSSGVNNQPQHF

d_call: .
j_call: TRBJ2-3
v_call: TRBV6-6
clone_size: .
cdr3_nt: TGTGCCAGCAGTTCCGATGGATACCCAGATACGCAGTATTTT
cdr3_aa: CASSSDGYPDTQYF

d_call: .
j_call: TRBJ1-3
v_call: TRBV30
clone_size: .
cdr3_nt: TGTGCCTGGAGTGAAGGTGAAAACACCATATATTTT
cdr3_aa: CAWSEGENTIYF

d_call: .
j_call: TRBJ2-2
v_call: TRBV11-3
clone_size: .
cdr3_nt: TGTGCCAGCAGCTTCAAACAGGGAAGGAGCGGGGAGCTGTTTTTT
cdr3_aa: CASSFKQGRSGELFF

d_call: TRBD1
j_call: TRBJ2-2
v_call: TRBV7-9
clone_size: .
cdr3_nt: TGTGCCAGCAGCTTGGACAGGGACACCGGGGAGCTGTTTTTT
cdr3_aa: CASSLDRDTGELFF

d_call: TRBD2
j_call: TRBJ2-3
v_call: TRBV19
clone_size: .
cdr3_nt: TGTGCCAGTAGTCTGACTAGCGGGGGTTCAGATACGCAGTATTTT
cdr3_aa: CASSLTSGGSDTQYF

d_call: .
j_call: TRBJ2-2
v_call: TRBV9
clone_size: .
cdr3_nt: TGTGCCAGCCGACCATCCGCCGGGGAGCTGTTTTTT
cdr3_aa: CASRPSAGELFF

d_call: .
j_call: TRBJ1-5
v_call: TRBV28
clone_size: .
cdr3_nt: TGTGCCAGCAGGGAGGGGTACAATCAGCCCCAGCATTTT
cdr3_aa: CASREGYNQPQHF

d_call: .
j_call: TRBJ1-2
v_call: TRBV30
clone_size: .
cdr3_nt: TGTGCCTGGATTTCACCTGTCATCTATGGCTACACCTTC
cdr3_aa: CAWISPVIYGYTF

d_call: .
j_call: TRBJ1-6
v_call: TRBV28
clone_size: .
cdr3_nt: TGTGCCAGCAGTCCCTCTGAGTGGAGGAATTCACCCCTCCACTTT
cdr3_aa: CASSPSEWRNSPLHF

d_call: .
j_call: TRBJ1-4
v_call: TRBV10-1
clone_size: .
cdr3_nt: TGCGCCAGCAGTGAGTTGGCGGCACCTCCTAATGAAAAACTGTTTTTT
cdr3_aa: CASSELAAPPNEKLFF

d_call: .
j_call: TRBJ2-7
v_call: TRBV5-8
clone_size: .
cdr3_nt: TGTGCCAGCAGCTTGAGGCAGGGACCCTACGAGCAGTACTTC
cdr3_aa: CASSLRQGPYEQYF

d_call: .
j_call: TRBJ1-2
v_call: TRBV7-2
clone_size: .
cdr3_nt: TGTGCCAGCAGCCCTGGGGAGTATGTCTTGTTGGGCTACACCTTC
cdr3_aa: CASSPGEYVLLGYTF

d_call: .
j_call: TRBJ2-5
v_call: TRBV11-2
clone_size: once
cdr3_nt: TGTGCCAGCAGCTCCCCGGTCTTGGAGACCCAGTACTTC
cdr3_aa: CASSSPVLETQYF

d_call: TRBD1
j_call: TRBJ1-3
v_call: TRBV10-1
clone_size: .
cdr3_nt: TGCGCCAGCAGTGCGGGGACAGGGGTTAACACCATATATTTT
cdr3_aa: CASSAGTGVNTIYF

d_call: TRBD2
j_call: TRBJ2-3
v_call: TRBV9
clone_size: .
cdr3_nt: TGTGCCAGCGGACCCTTGGGAGGGGCCCGGCATGGAGACACGCAGTATTTT
cdr3_aa: CASGPLGGARHGDTQYF

d_call: TRBD1
j_call: TRBJ1-2
v_call: TRBV28
clone_size: .
cdr3_nt: TGTGCCAGCAGCTCCTACAGGGGGCACGGCTACACCTTC
cdr3_aa: CASSSYRGHGYTF

d_call: .
j_call: TRBJ2-3
v_call: TRBV9
clone_size: .
cdr3_nt: TGTGCCAGCAGCGTAGGATTGGGGGGGCTCGGAAATACGCAGTATTTT
cdr3_aa: CASSVGLGGLGNTQYF

d_call: TRBD1
j_call: TRBJ2-1
v_call: TRBV5-1
clone_size: .
cdr3_nt: TGCGCCAGCAGCTTGGCGCAGGGGGCGATCTACAATGAGCAGTTCTTC
cdr3_aa: CASSLAQGAIYNEQFF

d_call: TRBD1
j_call: TRBJ1-4
v_call: TRBV6-1
clone_size: .
cdr3_nt: TGTGCCAGCAGGACAGGGAAGGCAACTAATGAAAAACTGTTTTTT
cdr3_aa: CASRTGKATNEKLFF

d_call: .
j_call: TRBJ2-5
v_call: TRBV11-3
clone_size: .
cdr3_nt: TGTGCCAGCAGCTTCGGGACGCTGGGGGGAGAGACCCAGTACTTC
cdr3_aa: CASSFGTLGGETQYF

d_call: TRBD1
j_call: TRBJ2-5
v_call: TRBV30
clone_size: .
cdr3_nt: TGTGCCTGGAGTGGCGGGACAGGGGCCCGAGAGACCCAGTACTTC
cdr3_aa: CAWSGGTGARETQYF

d_call: .
j_call: TRBJ2-5
v_call: TRBV7-9
clone_size: .
cdr3_nt: TGTGCCAGCAGCCCGTCCCAGGTAGAGACCCAGTACTTC
cdr3_aa: CASSPSQVETQYF

d_call: .
j_call: TRBJ2-1
v_call: TRBV5-4
clone_size: .
cdr3_nt: TGTGCCAGCAGCTTGGACCTCATTCGGACAGACCACTACAATGAGCAGTTCTTC
cdr3_aa: CASSLDLIRTDHYNEQFF

d_call: TRBD1
j_call: TRBJ1-2
v_call: TRBV29-1
clone_size: .
cdr3_nt: TGCAGCGTTGAAAAGGGGGCGGGAGGCTACACCTTC
cdr3_aa: CSVEKGAGGYTF

d_call: TRBD1
j_call: TRBJ2-7
v_call: TRBV18
clone_size: .
cdr3_nt: TGTGCCAGCTCACTTCCGGGACAGGGGGCAGGGGAGCAGTACTTC
cdr3_aa: CASSLPGQGAGEQYF

d_call: .
j_call: TRBJ2-2
v_call: TRBV4-3
clone_size: .
cdr3_nt: TGCGCCAGCAGCCAAGATACGGGCATAAGGGGGGAGCTGTTTTTT
cdr3_aa: CASSQDTGIRGELFF

d_call: TRBD2
j_call: TRBJ2-2
v_call: TRBV7-9
clone_size: .
cdr3_nt: TGTGCCAGCAGACCTAGCGGGGGGAGTACCGGGGAGCTGTTTTTT
cdr3_aa: CASRPSGGSTGELFF

d_call: .
j_call: TRBJ2-7
v_call: TRBV2
clone_size: once
cdr3_nt: TGTGCCAGCAGTGAGGTGCAGGGCTACGAGCAGTACTTC
cdr3_aa: CASSEVQGYEQYF

d_call: TRBD1
j_call: TRBJ1-2
v_call: TRBV6-6
clone_size: .
cdr3_nt: TGTGCCAGCAGTCCCCGGGACAGGGTAGGAGGCTACACCTTC
cdr3_aa: CASSPRDRVGGYTF

d_call: TRBD2
j_call: TRBJ2-3
v_call: TRBV5-1
clone_size: .
cdr3_nt: TGCGCCAGCAGCTCTCAAGCGGGGGGAGGCACAGATACGCAGTATTTT
cdr3_aa: CASSSQAGGGTDTQYF

d_call: TRBD1
j_call: TRBJ2-4
v_call: TRBV30
clone_size: .
cdr3_nt: TGTGCCTGGAGTGCAGCTTCCGGGACAGGCCCCGCGGGCCTTAGGGCCAAAAACATTCAGTACTTC
cdr3_aa: CAWSAASGTGPAGLRAKNIQYF